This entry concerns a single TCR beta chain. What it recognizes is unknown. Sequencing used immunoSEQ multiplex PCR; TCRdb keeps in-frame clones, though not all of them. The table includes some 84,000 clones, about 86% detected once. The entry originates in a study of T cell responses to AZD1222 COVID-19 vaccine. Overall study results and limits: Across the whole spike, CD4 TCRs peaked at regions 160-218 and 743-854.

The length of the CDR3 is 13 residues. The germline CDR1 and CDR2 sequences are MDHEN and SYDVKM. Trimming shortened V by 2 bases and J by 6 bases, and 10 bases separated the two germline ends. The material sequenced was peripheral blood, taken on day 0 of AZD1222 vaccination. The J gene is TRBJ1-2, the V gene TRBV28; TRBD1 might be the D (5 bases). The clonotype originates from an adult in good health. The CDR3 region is CASSLTGGDGYTF. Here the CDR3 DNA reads TGTGCCAGCAGTTTAACCGGGGGGGATGGCTACACCTTC.